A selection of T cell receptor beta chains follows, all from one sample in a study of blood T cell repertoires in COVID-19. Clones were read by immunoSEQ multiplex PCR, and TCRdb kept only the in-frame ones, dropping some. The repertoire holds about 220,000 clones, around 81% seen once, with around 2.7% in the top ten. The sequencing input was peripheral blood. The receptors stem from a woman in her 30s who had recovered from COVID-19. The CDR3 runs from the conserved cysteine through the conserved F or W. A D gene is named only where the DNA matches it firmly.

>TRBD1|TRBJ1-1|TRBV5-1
CASSLGDRGGLNTEAFF
TGCGCCAGCAGCTTGGGGGACAGGGGCGGTTTGAACACTGAAGCTTTCTTT
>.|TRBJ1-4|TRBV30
CAWSGLTDEKLFF
TGTGCCTGGAGTGGACTGACAGATGAAAAACTGTTTTTT
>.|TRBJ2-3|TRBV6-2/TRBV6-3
CASSYGGGLAQYF
TGTGCCAGCAGTTACGGGGGGGGCTTAGCGCAGTATTTT
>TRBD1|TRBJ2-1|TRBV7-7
CASSIGTANEQFF
TGTGCTAGCAGCATCGGGACAGCCAATGAGCAGTTCTTC
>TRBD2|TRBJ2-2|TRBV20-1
CSASRLAGDTGELFF
TGCAGTGCTAGTAGACTAGCGGGAGACACCGGGGAGCTGTTTTTT
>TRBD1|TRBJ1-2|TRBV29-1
CSFLDRGGQGGYGYTF
TGCAGCTTCCTGGACCGGGGGGGACAGGGGGGCTATGGCTACACCTTC
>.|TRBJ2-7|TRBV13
CASSAVSGYEQYF
TGTGCCAGCAGCGCAGTTAGCGGTTACGAGCAGTACTTC
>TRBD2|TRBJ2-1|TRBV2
CASSAVAGVYNEQFF
TGTGCCAGCAGTGCTGTAGCGGGGGTCTACAATGAGCAGTTCTTC
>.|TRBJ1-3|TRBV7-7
CASSLPGENTIYF
TGTGCTAGCAGCCTACCAGGGGAGAACACCATATATTTT
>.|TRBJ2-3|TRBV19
CASSIDPSGGVGTDTQYF
TGTGCCAGTAGTATAGATCCCTCCGGTGGAGTAGGCACAGATACGCAGTATTTT
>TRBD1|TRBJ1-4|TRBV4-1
CASSQGQYNEKLFF
TGCGCCAGCAGCCAGGGACAGTATAATGAAAAACTGTTTTTT
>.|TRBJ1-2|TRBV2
CASSEAPGDGYTF
TGTGCCAGCAGTGAAGCCCCAGGGGATGGCTACACCTTC
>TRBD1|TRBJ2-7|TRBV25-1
CASSENGDRGSYEQYF
TGTGCCAGCAGTGAAAATGGGGACAGGGGGTCCTACGAGCAGTACTTC
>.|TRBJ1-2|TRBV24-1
CATSEGDTYGYTF
TGTGCCACCAGTGAGGGGGACACCTATGGCTACACCTTC
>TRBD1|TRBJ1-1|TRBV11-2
CASSLRQGDAEAFF
TGTGCCAGCAGCTTAAGACAGGGTGACGCTGAAGCTTTCTTT
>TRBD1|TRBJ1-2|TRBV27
CASSLRTGSYGYTF
TGTGCCAGCAGTTTACGGACAGGCTCCTATGGCTACACCTTC